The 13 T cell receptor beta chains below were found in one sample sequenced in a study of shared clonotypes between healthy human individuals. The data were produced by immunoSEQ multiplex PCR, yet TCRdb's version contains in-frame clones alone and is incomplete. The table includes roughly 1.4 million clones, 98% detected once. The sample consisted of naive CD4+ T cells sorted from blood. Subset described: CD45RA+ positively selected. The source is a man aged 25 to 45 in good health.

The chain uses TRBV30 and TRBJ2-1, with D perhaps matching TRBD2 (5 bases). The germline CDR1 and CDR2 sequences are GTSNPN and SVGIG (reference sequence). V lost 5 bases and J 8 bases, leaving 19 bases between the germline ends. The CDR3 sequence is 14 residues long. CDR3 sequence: CAWDPSLTGDEQFF. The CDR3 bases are TGTGCCTGGGACCCTAGCCTAACTGGTGATGAGCAGTTCTTC.

The CDR3 sequence: CASGKYAYSNQPQHF. In nucleotides, the CDR3 is TGTGCCAGCGGAAAGTACGCATATAGCAATCAGCCCCAGCATTTT. The V and J genes are TRBV28 and TRBJ1-5; unclear D gene. CDR3 length equals 15 residues. The germline V gene has CDR1 MDHEN and CDR2 SYDVKM. V lost 8 bases and J 0 bases, leaving 14 bases between the germline ends.

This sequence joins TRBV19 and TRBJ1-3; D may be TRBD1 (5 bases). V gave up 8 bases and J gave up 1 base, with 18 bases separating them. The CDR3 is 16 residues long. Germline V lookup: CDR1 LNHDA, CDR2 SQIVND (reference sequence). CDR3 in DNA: TGTGCCAGTTTGCGGATGGGGCAGACTTCTGGAAACACCATATATTTT. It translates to CASLRMGQTSGNTIYF.

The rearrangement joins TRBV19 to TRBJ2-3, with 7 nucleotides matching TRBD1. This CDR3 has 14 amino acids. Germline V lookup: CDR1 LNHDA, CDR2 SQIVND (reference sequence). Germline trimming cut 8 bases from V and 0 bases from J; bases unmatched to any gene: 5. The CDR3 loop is CASSSTGSTDTQYF. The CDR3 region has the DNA TGTGCCAGTTCCTCGACAGGGAGCACAGATACGCAGTATTTT.

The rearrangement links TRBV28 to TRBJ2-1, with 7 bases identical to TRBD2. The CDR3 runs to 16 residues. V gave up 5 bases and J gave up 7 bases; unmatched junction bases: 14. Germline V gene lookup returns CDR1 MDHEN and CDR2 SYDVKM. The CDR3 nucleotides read TGTGCCAGCAGTCTACTCCCGGGGGGAACCAGGAATGAGCAGTTCTTC. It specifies CASSLLPGGTRNEQFF.

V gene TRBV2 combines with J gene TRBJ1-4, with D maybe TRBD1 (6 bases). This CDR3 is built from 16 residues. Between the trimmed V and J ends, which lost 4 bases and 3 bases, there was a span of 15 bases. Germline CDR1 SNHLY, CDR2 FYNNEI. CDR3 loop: CASSGGPGWPNEKLFF. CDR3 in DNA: TGTGCCAGCAGTGGGGGGCCAGGGTGGCCTAATGAAAAACTGTTTTTT. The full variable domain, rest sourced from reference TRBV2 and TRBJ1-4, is EPEVTQTPSHQVTQMGQEVILRCVPISNHLYFYWYRQILGQKVEFLVSFYNNEISEKSEIFDDQFSVERPDGSNFTLKIRSTKLEDSAMYFCASSGGPGWPNEKLFFGSGTQLSVL.

CDR3 DNA sequence: TGTGCCAGCAGGAAACAGGGGTTTCGGGAGACCCAGTACTTC. Amino acid sequence: CASRKQGFRETQYF. The chain is built from TRBV21-1 and TRBJ2-5; the table gives TRBD1 as D, unverified against the DNA. TRBV21-1 is tagged as a pseudogene. This CDR3 spans 14 amino acids.

The CDR3 bases are TGTGCCAGCAGCCGCTGGACAGAGAAAGAGACCCAGTACTTC. Protein product: CASSRWTEKETQYF. The rearrangement links TRBV7-9 to TRBJ2-5, with a weak D call TRBD1 (6 bases). This CDR3 is 14 amino acids long. Germline V gene data show CDR1 as SEHNR and CDR2 as FQNEAQ (reference sequence). V gave up 5 bases and J gave up 3 bases, with 13 bases separating them.

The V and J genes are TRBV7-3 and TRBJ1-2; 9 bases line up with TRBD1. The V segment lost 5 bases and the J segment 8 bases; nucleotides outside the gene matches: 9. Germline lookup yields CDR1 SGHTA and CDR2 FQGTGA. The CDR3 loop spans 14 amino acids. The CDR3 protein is CASSSTGTGRGYTF. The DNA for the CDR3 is TGTGCCAGCAGCAGTACCGGGACAGGGCGAGGCTACACCTTC. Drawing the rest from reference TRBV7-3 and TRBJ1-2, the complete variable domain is GAGVSQTPSNKVTEKGKYVELRCDPISGHTALYWYRQSLGQGPEFLIYFQGTGAADDSGLPNDRFFAVRPEGSVSTLKIQRTERGDSAVYLCASSSTGTGRGYTFGSGTRLTVV.

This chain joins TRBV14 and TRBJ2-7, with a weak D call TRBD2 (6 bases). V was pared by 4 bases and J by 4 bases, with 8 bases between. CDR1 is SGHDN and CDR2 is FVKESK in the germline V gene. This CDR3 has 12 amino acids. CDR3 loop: CASSRAGYEQYF. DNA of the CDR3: TGTGCCAGCAGCCGGGCGGGATACGAGCAGTACTTC.

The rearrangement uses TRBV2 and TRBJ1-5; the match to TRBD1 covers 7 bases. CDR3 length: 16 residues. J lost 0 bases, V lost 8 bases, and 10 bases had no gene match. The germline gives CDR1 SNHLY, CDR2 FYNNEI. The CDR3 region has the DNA TGTGCCAGCCGGGACAGAGTTAGGAATAGCAATCAGCCCCAGCATTTT. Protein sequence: CASRDRVRNSNQPQHF.

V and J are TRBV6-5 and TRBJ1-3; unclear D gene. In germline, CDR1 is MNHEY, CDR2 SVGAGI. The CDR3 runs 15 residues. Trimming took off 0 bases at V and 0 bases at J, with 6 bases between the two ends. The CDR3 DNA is TGTGCCAGCAGTTACTCCGCGCTCTCTGGAAACACCATATATTTT. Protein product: CASSYSALSGNTIYF.

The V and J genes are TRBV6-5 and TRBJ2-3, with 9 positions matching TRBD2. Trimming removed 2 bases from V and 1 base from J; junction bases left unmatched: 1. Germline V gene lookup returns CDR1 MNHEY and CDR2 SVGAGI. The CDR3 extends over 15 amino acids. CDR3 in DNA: TGTGCCAGCAGTTACCGGACTAGCGGCACAGATACGCAGTATTTT. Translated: CASSYRTSGTDTQYF.